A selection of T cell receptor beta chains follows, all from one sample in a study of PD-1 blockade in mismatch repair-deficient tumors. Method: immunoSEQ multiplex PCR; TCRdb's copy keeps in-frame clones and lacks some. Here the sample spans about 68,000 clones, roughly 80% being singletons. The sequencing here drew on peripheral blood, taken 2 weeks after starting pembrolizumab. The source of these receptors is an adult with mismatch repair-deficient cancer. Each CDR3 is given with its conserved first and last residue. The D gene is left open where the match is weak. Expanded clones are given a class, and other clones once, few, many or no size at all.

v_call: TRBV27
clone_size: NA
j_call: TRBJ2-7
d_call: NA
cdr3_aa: CASSLKGKSYEQYF
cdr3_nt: TGTGCCAGCAGTTTGAAGGGAAAGTCGTACGAGCAGTACTTC

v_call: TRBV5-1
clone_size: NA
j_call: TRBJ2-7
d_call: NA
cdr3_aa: CASRSRSGQPHEQYF
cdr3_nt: TGCGCCAGCAGATCTAGGAGCGGCCAGCCCCACGAGCAGTACTTC

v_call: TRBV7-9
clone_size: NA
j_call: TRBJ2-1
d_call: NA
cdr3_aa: CASSPTGTYNEQFF
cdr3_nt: TGTGCCAGCAGCCCAACAGGGACCTACAATGAGCAGTTCTTC

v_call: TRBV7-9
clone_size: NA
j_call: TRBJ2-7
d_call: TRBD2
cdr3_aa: CASSSPTSPEQYF
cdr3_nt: TGTGCCAGCAGTTCCCCGACTAGCCCCGAGCAGTACTTC

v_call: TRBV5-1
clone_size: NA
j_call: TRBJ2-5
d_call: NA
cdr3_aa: CASSSGQGRRQETQYF
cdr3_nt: TGCGCCAGCAGCTCTGGCCAGGGGAGGCGGCAAGAGACCCAGTACTTC

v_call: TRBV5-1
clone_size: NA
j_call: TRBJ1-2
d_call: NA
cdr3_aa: CASRRLKGQKGYTF
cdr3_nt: TGCGCCAGCAGGCGATTAAAAGGGCAGAAAGGCTACACCTTC

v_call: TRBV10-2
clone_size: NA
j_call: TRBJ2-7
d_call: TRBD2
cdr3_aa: CASKTSGGIYEQYF
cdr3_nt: TGCGCCAGCAAAACTAGCGGGGGAATCTACGAGCAGTACTTC

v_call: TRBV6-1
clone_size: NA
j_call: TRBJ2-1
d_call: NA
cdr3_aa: CASSEYQRTVYNEQFF
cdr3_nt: TGTGCCAGCAGTGAATACCAAAGGACGGTCTACAATGAGCAGTTCTTC

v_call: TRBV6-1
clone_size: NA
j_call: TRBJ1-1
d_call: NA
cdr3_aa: CASTPGRKNTEAFF
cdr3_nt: TGTGCCAGCACTCCGGGACGGAAGAACACTGAAGCTTTCTTT

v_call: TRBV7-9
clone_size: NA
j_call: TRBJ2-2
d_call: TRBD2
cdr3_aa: CVREGHTGELFF
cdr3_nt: TGTGTAAGGGAGGGCCACACCGGGGAGCTGTTTTTT

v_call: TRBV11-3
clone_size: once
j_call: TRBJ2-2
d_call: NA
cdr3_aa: CASTMGAGTGELVAGELFF
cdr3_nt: TGTGCCAGCACCATGGGGGCCGGAACCGGGGAGTTGGTTGCCGGGGAGCTGTTTTTT

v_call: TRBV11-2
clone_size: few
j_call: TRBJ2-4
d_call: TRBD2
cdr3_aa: CASSLVSRAGVLAKNIQYF
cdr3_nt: TGTGCCAGCAGCTTAGTAAGTCGAGCGGGAGTCTTAGCCAAAAACATTCAGTACTTC

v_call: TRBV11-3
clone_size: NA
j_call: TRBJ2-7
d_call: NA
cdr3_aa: CASSLEGQATYEQYF
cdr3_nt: TGTGCCAGCAGCTTAGAAGGCCAGGCAACCTACGAGCAGTACTTC

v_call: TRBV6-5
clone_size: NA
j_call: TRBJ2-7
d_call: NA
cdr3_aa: CASSLGHSYEQYF
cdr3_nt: TGTGCCAGCAGTTTGGGCCACTCCTACGAGCAGTACTTC

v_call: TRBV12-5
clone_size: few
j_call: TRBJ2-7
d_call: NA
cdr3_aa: CASGPDKSYEQYF
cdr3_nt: TGTGCTAGTGGTCCGGACAAGTCCTACGAGCAGTACTTC

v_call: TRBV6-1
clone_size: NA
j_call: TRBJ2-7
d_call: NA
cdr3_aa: CASNQDRSNYYEQYF
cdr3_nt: TGTGCCAGCAACCAAGACAGGTCGAATTACTACGAGCAGTACTTC

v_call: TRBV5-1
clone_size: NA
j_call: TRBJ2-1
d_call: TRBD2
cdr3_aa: CASSSASGRAMGNEQFF
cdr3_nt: TGCGCCAGCAGCTCGGCTAGCGGGAGGGCGATGGGCAATGAGCAGTTCTTC

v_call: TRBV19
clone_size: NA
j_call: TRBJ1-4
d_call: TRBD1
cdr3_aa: CASSPKGQGWEKLFF
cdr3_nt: TGTGCCAGTAGTCCCAAAGGACAGGGATGGGAAAAACTGTTTTTT

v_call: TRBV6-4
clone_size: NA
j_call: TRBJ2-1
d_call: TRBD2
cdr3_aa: CASSYDPSGAYNEQFF
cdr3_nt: TGTGCCAGCAGTTACGATCCTAGCGGAGCTTACAATGAGCAGTTCTTC

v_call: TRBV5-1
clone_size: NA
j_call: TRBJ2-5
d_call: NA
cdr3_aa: CASRAGPRETQYF
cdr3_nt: TGCGCCAGCAGGGCGGGCCCTCGAGAGACCCAGTACTTC

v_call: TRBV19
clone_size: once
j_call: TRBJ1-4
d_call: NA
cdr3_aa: CASTDRATNEKLFF
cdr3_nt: TGTGCCAGTACTGACAGAGCAACTAATGAAAAACTGTTTTTT

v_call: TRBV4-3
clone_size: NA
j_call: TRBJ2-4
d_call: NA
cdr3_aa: CASSQTRVAKNIQYF
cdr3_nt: TGCGCCAGCAGCCAAACCAGGGTCGCCAAAAACATTCAGTACTTC

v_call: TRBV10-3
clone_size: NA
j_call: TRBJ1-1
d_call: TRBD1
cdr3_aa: CAINGQATGLTEAFF
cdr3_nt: TGTGCCATCAACGGACAGGCGACTGGTCTCACTGAAGCTTTCTTT

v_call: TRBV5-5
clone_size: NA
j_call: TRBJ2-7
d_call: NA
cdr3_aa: CASSLVPSGNEQYF
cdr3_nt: TGTGCCAGCAGCTTGGTCCCTTCGGGGAACGAGCAGTACTTC

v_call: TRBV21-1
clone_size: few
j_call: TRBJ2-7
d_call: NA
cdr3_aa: CARPLTSSGYEQYF
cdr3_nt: TGTGCCAGGCCGTTGACCTCGAGCGGCTACGAGCAGTACTTC

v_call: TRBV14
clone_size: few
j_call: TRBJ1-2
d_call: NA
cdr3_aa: CASSRGRWGYTF
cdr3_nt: TGTGCCAGCAGCCGTGGGCGGTGGGGCTACACCTTC

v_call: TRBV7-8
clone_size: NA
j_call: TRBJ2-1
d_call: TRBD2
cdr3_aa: CASSKRLAAPDEQFF
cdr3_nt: TGTGCCAGCAGCAAGCGACTAGCCGCGCCAGATGAGCAGTTCTTC

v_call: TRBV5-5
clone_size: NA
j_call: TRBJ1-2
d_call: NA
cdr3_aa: CASSFGGAGGYTF
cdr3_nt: TGTGCCAGCAGCTTCGGAGGGGCGGGTGGCTACACCTTC

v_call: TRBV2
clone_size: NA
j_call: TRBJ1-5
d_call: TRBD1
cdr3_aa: CASSPRRQVDRPNQPQHF
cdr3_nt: TGTGCCAGCAGTCCACGCCGCCAAGTGGACAGGCCTAATCAGCCCCAGCATTTT

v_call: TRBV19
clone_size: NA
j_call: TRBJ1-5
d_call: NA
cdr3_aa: CASSISGYSNQPQHF
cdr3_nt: TGTGCCAGTAGTATTTCCGGCTATAGCAATCAGCCCCAGCATTTT

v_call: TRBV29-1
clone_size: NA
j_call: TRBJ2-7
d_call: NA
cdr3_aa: CSVEVRGSYEQYF
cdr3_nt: TGCAGCGTTGAAGTCCGGGGTTCCTACGAGCAGTACTTC

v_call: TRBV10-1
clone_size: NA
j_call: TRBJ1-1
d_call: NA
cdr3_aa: CASSESANWAQAFF
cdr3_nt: TGCGCCAGCAGTGAGTCGGCAAACTGGGCGCAAGCTTTCTTT

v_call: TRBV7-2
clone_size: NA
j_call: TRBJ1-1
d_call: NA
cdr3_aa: CASSLVGTLPGNTEAFF
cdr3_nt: TGTGCCAGCAGCTTAGTCGGGACCCTGCCGGGGAACACTGAAGCTTTCTTT

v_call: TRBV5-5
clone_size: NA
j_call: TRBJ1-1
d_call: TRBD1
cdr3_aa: CASSAILGGDAFF
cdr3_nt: TGTGCCAGCAGCGCGATTCTAGGGGGCGATGCTTTCTTT

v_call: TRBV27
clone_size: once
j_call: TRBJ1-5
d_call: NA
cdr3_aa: CASSLSYAGTQTGHQPQHF
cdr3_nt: TGTGCCAGCAGTTTGTCCTACGCAGGGACCCAAACAGGGCATCAGCCCCAGCATTTT

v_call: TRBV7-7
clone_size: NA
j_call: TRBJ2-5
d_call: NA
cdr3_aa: CASSLVYQETQYF
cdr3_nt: TGTGCTAGCAGCTTAGTATACCAAGAGACCCAGTACTTC

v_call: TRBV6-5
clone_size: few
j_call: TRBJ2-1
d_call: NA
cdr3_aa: CASSLTGYYNEQFF
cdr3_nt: TGTGCCAGCAGTTTGACTGGGTACTACAATGAGCAGTTCTTC

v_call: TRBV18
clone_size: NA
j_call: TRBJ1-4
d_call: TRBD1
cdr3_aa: CASSLTTVSWTGENEKLFF
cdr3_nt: TGTGCCAGCTCACTCACCACCGTATCTTGGACAGGGGAAAATGAAAAACTGTTTTTT

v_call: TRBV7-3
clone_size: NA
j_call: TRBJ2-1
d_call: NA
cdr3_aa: CASSASGRFYNEQFF
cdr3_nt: TGTGCCAGCAGTGCCAGCGGGCGCTTTTACAATGAGCAGTTCTTC

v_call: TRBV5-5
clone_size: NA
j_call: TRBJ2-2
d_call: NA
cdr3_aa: CASSLGRGSLNTGELFF
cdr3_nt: TGTGCCAGCAGCTTGGGACGTGGGAGCCTCAACACCGGGGAGCTGTTTTTT

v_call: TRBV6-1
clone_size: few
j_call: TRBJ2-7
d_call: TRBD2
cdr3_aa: CASVAGEQYF
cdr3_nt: TGTGCCAGCGTAGCGGGCGAGCAGTACTTC

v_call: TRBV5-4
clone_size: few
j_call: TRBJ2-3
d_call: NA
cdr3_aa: CASTPGLASTDTQYF
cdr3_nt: TGTGCCAGCACCCCTGGGCTAGCGAGCACAGATACGCAGTATTTT

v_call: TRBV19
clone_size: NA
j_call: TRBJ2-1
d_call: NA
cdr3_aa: CASSLVPQGSEQFF
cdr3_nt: TGTGCCAGTAGTCTAGTACCCCAGGGATCTGAGCAGTTCTTC

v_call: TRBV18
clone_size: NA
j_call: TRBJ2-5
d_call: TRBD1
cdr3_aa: CASSPGTGEETQYF
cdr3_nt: TGTGCCAGCTCACCCGGGACAGGGGAGGAGACCCAGTACTTC

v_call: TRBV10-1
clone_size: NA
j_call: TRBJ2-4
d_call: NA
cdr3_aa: CASSDLDGPLDIQYF
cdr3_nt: TGCGCCAGCAGTGACCTCGACGGACCCTTGGACATTCAGTACTTC

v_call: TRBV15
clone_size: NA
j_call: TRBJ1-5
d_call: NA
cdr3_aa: CATSPGQIQPQHF
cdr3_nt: TGTGCCACCAGTCCGGGGCAGATCCAGCCCCAGCATTTT

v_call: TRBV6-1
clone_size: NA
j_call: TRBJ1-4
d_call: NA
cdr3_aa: CASSEGVATNEKLFF
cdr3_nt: TGTGCCAGCAGTGAAGGGGTTGCAACTAATGAAAAACTGTTTTTT

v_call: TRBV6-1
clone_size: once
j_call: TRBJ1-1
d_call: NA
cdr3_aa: CASREGWTEAFF
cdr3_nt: TGTGCCAGCAGGGAGGGATGGACTGAAGCTTTCTTT

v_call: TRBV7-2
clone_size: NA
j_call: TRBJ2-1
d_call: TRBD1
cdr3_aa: CASSLAPTGGSYNEQFF
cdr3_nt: TGTGCCAGCAGCTTAGCGCCGACAGGGGGCTCCTACAATGAGCAGTTCTTC

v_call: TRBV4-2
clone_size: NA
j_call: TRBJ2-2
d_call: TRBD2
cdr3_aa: CASSLDLAGDIGELFF
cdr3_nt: TGTGCCAGCAGCCTCGATCTAGCGGGAGACATCGGGGAGCTGTTTTTT

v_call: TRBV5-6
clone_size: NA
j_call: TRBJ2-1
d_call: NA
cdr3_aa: CASSLSTGFNEQFF
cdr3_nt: TGTGCCAGCAGCTTGTCAACAGGTTTCAATGAGCAGTTCTTC